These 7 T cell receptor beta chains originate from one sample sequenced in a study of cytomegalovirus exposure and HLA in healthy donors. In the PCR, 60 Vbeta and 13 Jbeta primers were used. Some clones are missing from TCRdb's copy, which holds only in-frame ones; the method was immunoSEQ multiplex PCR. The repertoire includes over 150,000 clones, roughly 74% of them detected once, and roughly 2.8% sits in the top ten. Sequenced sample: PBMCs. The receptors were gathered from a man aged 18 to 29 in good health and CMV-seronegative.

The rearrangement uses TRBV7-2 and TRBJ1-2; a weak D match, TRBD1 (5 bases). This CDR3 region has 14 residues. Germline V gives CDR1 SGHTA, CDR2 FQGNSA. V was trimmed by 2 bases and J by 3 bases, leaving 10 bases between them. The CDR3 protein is CASSLNGDYYGYTF. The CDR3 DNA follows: TGTGCCAGCAGCTTAAACGGGGACTACTATGGCTACACCTTC. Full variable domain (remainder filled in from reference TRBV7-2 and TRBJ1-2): GAGVSQSPSNKVTEKGKDVELRCDPISGHTALYWYRQSLGQGLEFLIYFQGNSAPDKSGLPSDRFSAERTGGSVSTLTIQRTQQEDSAVYLCASSLNGDYYGYTFGSGTRLTVV.

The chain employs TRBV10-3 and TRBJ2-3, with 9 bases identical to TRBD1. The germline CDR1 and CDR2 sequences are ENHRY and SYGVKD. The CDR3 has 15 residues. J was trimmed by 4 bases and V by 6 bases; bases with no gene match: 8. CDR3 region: CAISGGQGVADTQYF. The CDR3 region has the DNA TGTGCCATCAGCGGGGGACAGGGTGTGGCAGATACGCAGTATTTT.

DNA of the CDR3: TGTGCCAGCAGTTCTGCTGGAAACACCATATATTTT. This sequence encodes CASSSAGNTIYF. This chain links TRBV6-6 with TRBJ1-3, with D unresolved. CDR1 is MNHNY and CDR2 is SVGAGI in the germline V gene (reference sequence). Trimming took 4 bases from V and 2 from J, leaving 3 bases between them. The CDR3 totals 12 residues.

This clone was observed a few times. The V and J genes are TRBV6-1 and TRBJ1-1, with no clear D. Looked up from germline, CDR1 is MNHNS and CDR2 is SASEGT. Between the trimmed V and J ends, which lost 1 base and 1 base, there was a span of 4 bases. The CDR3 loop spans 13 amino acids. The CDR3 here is CASSEGGNTEAFF. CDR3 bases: TGTGCCAGCAGTGAAGGAGGGAACACTGAAGCTTTCTTT.

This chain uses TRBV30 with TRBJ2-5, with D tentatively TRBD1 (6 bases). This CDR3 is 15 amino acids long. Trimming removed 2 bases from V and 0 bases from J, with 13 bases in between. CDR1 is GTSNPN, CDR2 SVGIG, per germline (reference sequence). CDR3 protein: CAWSPGGWYQETQYF. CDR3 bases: TGTGCCTGGAGTCCTGGGGGCTGGTACCAAGAGACCCAGTACTTC.

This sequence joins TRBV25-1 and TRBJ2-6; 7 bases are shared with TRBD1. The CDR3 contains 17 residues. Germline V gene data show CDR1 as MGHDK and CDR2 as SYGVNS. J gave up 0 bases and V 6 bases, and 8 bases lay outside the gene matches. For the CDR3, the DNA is TGTGCCAGCAGCGACAGGGCGGACCCCTCTGGGGCCAACGTCCTGACTTTC. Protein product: CASSDRADPSGANVLTF.

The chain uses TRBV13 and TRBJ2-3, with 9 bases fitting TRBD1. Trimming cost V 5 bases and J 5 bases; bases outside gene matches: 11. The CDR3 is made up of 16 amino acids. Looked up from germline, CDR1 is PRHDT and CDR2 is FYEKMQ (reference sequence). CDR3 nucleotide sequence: TGTGCCAGCAGCCTACGGGGGACAGGGTTAAAAGATACGCAGTATTTT. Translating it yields CASSLRGTGLKDTQYF.